This TCR beta chain was identified during a study of control samples from healthy donors and cancer patients. Using immunoSEQ multiplex PCR, the repertoire was profiled, and TCRdb retains in-frame clones only, with some absent. The sample contains about 180,000 clones, approximately 90% of which appear only once. The sequence derives from a young man in good health. The sequenced material came from blood.

In DNA, the CDR3 is TGTGCCAGCAGCGAAAGCCCCCCCTACGAGCAGTACTTC. It specifies CASSESPPYEQYF. The chain is built from TRBV5-6 and TRBJ2-7; no definite D call. CDR1 SGHDT and CDR2 YYEEEE come from the germline V gene. CDR3 length: 13 residues. Trimming took off 4 bases at V and 2 bases at J, with 10 bases between the two ends.